This entry is about one T cell receptor (beta chain). This entry is derived from a study of shared clonotypes between healthy human individuals. Authors' analysis steps: Sequence data from immunoSEQ were junction-only and lacked quality scores; consequently, filtering differed. Produced via immunoSEQ multiplex PCR; TCRdb's table is partial and in-frame only. V and J calls plus clone size are reproduced from that table; the DNA served to infer D and trimming. The repertoire has 950,000 to 1,100,000 clones, about 75% of them found once; the top ten carry nearly 1.5%. The sample was memory CD4+ T cells sorted from blood. Subset in this sample: CD45RA-negative fraction. The TCR was taken from a man between 18 and 35 years old in good health.

CDR3 region: CASSLPTGDSGNTIYF. The CDR3 DNA reads as TGCGCCAGCAGCTTACCGACGGGAGACTCTGGAAACACCATATATTTT. The chain has TRBV5-1 and TRBJ1-3, with no clear D. Per germline, CDR1 SGHRS and CDR2 YFSETQ. The CDR3 is 16 amino acids. Trimming took off 2 bases at V and 0 bases at J, with 12 bases between the two ends.